The clone carrying this T cell receptor (beta chain) was seen more than once but under ten times. Its specificity is not known. Individuals with ophthalmopathy presented a Clinical Activity Score of at least 3, a NOSPECS grade of at least 4 and a duration under 3 months. From germline, CDR1 is SGHTS and CDR2 YDEGEE. The CDR3 totals 15 residues. V shed 4 bases and J 8 bases; nucleotides not matched to a gene: 11. TCR beta CDR3 regions were amplified from RNA transcripts. An initial round of RT-PCR targeting the TCR CDR3 relied on the HTBI primer set. Via MiXCR, TCRdb re-called the multiplex PCR reads, giving one row per CDR3 protein. The sample has about 530,000 distinct CDR3 sequences, 17% seen once. This sample is drawn from a study of T cells in Graves' hyperthyroidism and ophthalmopathy. General study results and limits: Also found in blood were most expanded thyroid clonotypes above 0.001.

The TCR originated in a woman aged 18-35 years with Graves' ophthalmopathy. Input material: blood. The chain carries TRBV5-8 and TRBJ1-4; TRBD1 agrees at 7 bases. This chain's CDR3 is CASSRGDRAGEKLFF. DNA for the CDR3: TGTGCCAGCAGCCGGGGTGACAGGGCGGGAGAAAAACTGTTTTTT.